This paragraph reports one T cell receptor beta chain. Its antigen is currently unknown. This record comes from a study of tumor and adjacent non-tumor tissue in lung cancer. For the study at large: Samples averaged about 3.8 million productive TCRbeta reads each. Study results and limitations: Normal lung showed higher cumulative top 100 clone frequency than tumor. Tumor TCR diversity, when higher, was linked to shorter survival. Significantly higher TCR diversity was found in tumor than normal lung.

Germline V gives CDR1 KGHSY, CDR2 FQNENV. The CDR3 covers 13 residues. V shed 7 bases, J shed 15 bases, and the junction held 15 bases outside the gene matches. This sample's RNA came from whole unsorted tissue. TCRbeta libraries were built with three rounds of nested PCR, modified from ARM-PCR. TCRdb ran MiXCR on the multiplex PCR reads and lists one entry per CDR3 protein. Of 75,000 to 100,000 distinct CDR3 sequences listed, 65% to 75% are singletons. The origin of this receptor is a man aged 55-75 years with non-small cell lung cancer. The sample consisted of lung tumor tissue. The genes are TRBV16 and TRBJ1-5, with 7 bases lining up with TRBD1. CDR3 bases: TGTGCCAGCACCCGACAGGGCGGTCAGTCCCGGCATTTT. Translated: CASTRQGGQSRHF.